This T cell receptor beta chain was found in a study of blood T cell repertoires in COVID-19. As for the study in general: The cDNA or gDNA used as material had been derived from T cells, B-cell-depleted T cells, or PBMCs.

Generated by immunoSEQ multiplex PCR, the TCRdb table keeps only in-frame clones and is missing some. The table records about 140,000 clones, 60% to 85% of them present only once. V trimming: 5 bases; J trimming: 5 bases; junction bases outside the gene matches: 13. The germline V gene encodes CDR1 MNHEY and CDR2 SMNVEV (reference sequence). The CDR3 contains 16 residues. The sequenced sample was peripheral blood. V gene TRBV27 combines with J gene TRBJ2-7; 9 bases map to TRBD1. This receptor was obtained from a woman aged 55-70 years with acute or convalescent COVID-19. CDR3 in DNA: TGTGCCAGCAGTCCATGGGGGACAGGGTTCTTGAACGAGCAGTACTTC. Its translation: CASSPWGTGFLNEQYF.